The next 23 T cell receptor beta chains were all read from a single sample in a study of CD8 T cells in ankylosing spondylitis (dated by TCRdb to the late 2010s). Preparation of the library involved 5' RACE. TCRdb names Illumina HiSeq 2500 as the instrument used. TCRdb trimmed public reads at Q25 via fastp, called clones via MiXCR and kept in-frame beta chains. Every CDR3 protein is listed once, alongside the most common genes and DNA of its rows. The table for this sample lists a few hundred thousand distinct CDR3 sequences; roughly 10% of them were counted only once. The ten largest clonotypes hold around 8.4% of the sample. Material for sequencing was blood, either unsorted or a sorted T cell fraction (not recorded which). The receptor source for this set is a female donor with ankylosing spondylitis or in good health (not recorded which).

The chain recombines TRBV28 with TRBJ1-6, with D unclear. This CDR3 contains 16 residues. CDR1 and CDR2 from the germline V gene are MDHEN and SYDVKM. V lost 8 bases and J 7 bases, leaving 21 bases between the germline ends. The CDR3: CASRPGLEGENSPLHF. The CDR3 DNA reads as TGTGCCAGCCGGCCCGGGTTGGAGGGTGAGAATTCACCCCTCCACTTT.

This clonotype was counted ten times or more. The chain couples TRBV5-5 to TRBJ2-7, with D perhaps matching TRBD2 (6 bases). The V and J ends lost 3 bases and 5 bases respectively, with 21 bases between them. This CDR3 spans 16 amino acids. The germline V gene encodes CDR1 SGHKS and CDR2 YYEKEE (reference sequence). This CDR3 reads CASSSQWGDRYDEQYF. The CDR3 nucleotides are TGTGCCAGCAGCTCACAATGGGGGGATCGGTATGACGAGCAGTACTTC.

This clonotype has ten or more counts. V and J are TRBV7-2 and TRBJ2-3, with a weak D call TRBD2 (5 bases). The germline gives CDR1 SGHTA, CDR2 FQGNSA. Trimming removed 7 bases from V and 2 bases from J, with 22 bases in between. CDR3 size: 17 residues. In nucleotides, the CDR3 is TGTGCCAGCACCGGAAAGCCGCGGGCAGATCTCACAGATACGCAGTATTTT. Translation: CASTGKPRADLTDTQYF.

This clonotype appeared a few times. The V gene is TRBV7-9, the J gene TRBJ2-5, with D perhaps matching TRBD1 (5 bases). Germline V gene sequence: CDR1 SEHNR, CDR2 FQNEAQ (reference sequence). V was cut by 8 bases and J by 1 base, with 8 bases left in between. The CDR3 contains 12 residues. Written as DNA, the CDR3 is TGTGCCAGCGGGGCTGTCCAAGAGACCCAGTACTTC. This sequence encodes CASGAVQETQYF.

The table lists this clonotype with many counts. The V and J genes are TRBV20-1 and TRBJ2-3, with 8 bases that match TRBD2. Germline V CDR1 and CDR2: DFQATT, SNEGSKA (reference sequence). Trimming removed 0 bases from V and 2 bases from J; junction bases left unmatched: 4. The CDR3 consists of 15 residues. The CDR3 nucleotides are TGCAGTGCTAGAGATTTAGCGGGGCACACAGATACGCAGTATTTT. Amino acid sequence: CSARDLAGHTDTQYF.

The sample holds many counts of this clonotype. The chain combines TRBV5-6 with TRBJ2-1; 9 bases match TRBD1. V was pared by 4 bases and J by 9 bases, with 17 bases of the junction left unmatched. Germline V gives CDR1 SGHDT, CDR2 YYEEEE. The CDR3 loop spans 17 amino acids. The CDR3 DNA sequence: TGTGCCAGCAGCGAGAACAGGGGGCGAGTCCCGTGGAGTGAGCAGTTCTTC. It is translated as CASSENRGRVPWSEQFF.

The chain couples TRBV23-1 to TRBJ2-3; 9 bases agree with TRBD1. TRBV23-1 is an open reading frame whose function is uncertain. The CDR3 runs 20 residues. With 6 bases clipped from V and 0 bases from J, the junction kept 19 bases outside the gene matches. This CDR3 reads CASRRSIQLDRGDSTDTQYF. In DNA, the CDR3 is TGCGCCAGCAGACGGTCGATTCAACTGGACAGGGGCGACAGCACAGATACGCAGTATTTT.

The table lists this clonotype with many counts. V usage is TRBV20-1 and J usage is TRBJ2-7, with no clear D. Trimming pared 5 bases from V and 2 bases from J, leaving 16 bases between. The germline V gene encodes CDR1 DFQATT and CDR2 SNEGSKA (reference sequence). The CDR3 contains 14 residues. The DNA for the CDR3 is TGCAGTGCTTTGACCTCCACGATCACCTACGAGCAGTACTTC. Protein: CSALTSTITYEQYF.

The rearrangement joins TRBV7-3 to TRBJ2-5; unclear D gene. Germline V gene data show CDR1 as SGHTA and CDR2 as FQGTGA. The ends were cut back, 1 base at V and 1 base at J, with 7 bases in the middle. The CDR3 has 14 residues. CDR3 residues: CASSLNGPQETQYF. Written as DNA, the CDR3 is TGTGCCAGCAGCTTAAACGGGCCCCAAGAGACCCAGTACTTC.

In this sample, this clonotype turned up many times. This chain connects TRBV12-3 or TRBV12-4 to TRBJ2-7; 8 bases are a match to TRBD1. The CDR3 is made up of 14 amino acids. The junction had 10 bases not matched to a gene; V was cut back by 5 bases and J by 7 bases. CDR3 sequence: CASSTGQGAGEQYF. The CDR3, as DNA: TGTGCCAGCAGTACAGGCCAGGGGGCAGGGGAGCAGTACTTC.

The chain carries TRBV30 and TRBJ2-2; perhaps TRBD1 as D (6 bases). The V and J ends lost 4 bases and 6 bases respectively, with 9 bases between them. Germline V CDR1 and CDR2: GTSNPN, SVGIG (reference sequence). The CDR3 contains 12 residues. The CDR3 loop is CAWNTGPGELFF. The CDR3, as DNA: TGTGCCTGGAATACAGGGCCCGGGGAGCTGTTTTTT. The variable domain in full, with the rest retrieved from reference TRBV30 and TRBJ2-2, is SQTIHQWPATLVQPVGSPLSLECTVEGTSNPNLYWYRQAAGRGLQLLFYSVGIGQISSEVPQNLSASRPQDRQFILSSKKLLLSDSGFYLCAWNTGPGELFFGEGSRLTVL.

This clonotype was recorded many times. This chain joins TRBV5-1 and TRBJ2-7; 8 bases are shared with TRBD2. J was trimmed by 2 bases and V by 3 bases; bases with no gene match: 7. CDR3 length equals 15 residues. Germline V lookup: CDR1 SGHRS, CDR2 YFSETQ. DNA of the CDR3: TGCGCCAGCAGCTCTTTAGCGGGGACAACCTACGAGCAGTACTTC. Its translation is CASSSLAGTTYEQYF.

Many counts were recorded for this clonotype. This chain uses TRBV5-1 with TRBJ1-1; D not resolved. CDR1 and CDR2 from the germline V gene are SGHRS and YFSETQ. The CDR3 covers 15 residues. The V gene lost 3 bases and the J gene lost 0 bases, with 12 bases spanning the gap. CDR3: CASSSRGVMNTEAFF. The DNA of the CDR3 is TGCGCCAGCAGCTCTCGCGGGGTAATGAACACTGAAGCTTTCTTT.

The V and J genes are TRBV20-1 and TRBJ1-1; D is uncertain. Trimming stripped 4 bases from V and 0 bases from J, with 12 bases between. Germline V gene sequence: CDR1 DFQATT, CDR2 SNEGSKA (reference sequence). The CDR3 has 14 residues. The CDR3 region is CSAKLRRLNTEAFF. CDR3 DNA: TGCAGTGCTAAGTTGAGGCGGTTGAACACTGAAGCTTTCTTT.

This clonotype was detected many times. This chain uses TRBV30 with TRBJ1-1; D unclear. The CDR3 has 11 amino acids. V was trimmed by 4 bases and J by 7 bases, leaving 10 bases between them. Looked up from germline, CDR1 is GTSNPN and CDR2 is SVGIG (reference sequence). The CDR3 DNA follows: TGTGCCTGGAAGTCGAGTTATGAAGCTTTCTTT. This translates into CAWKSSYEAFF.

This clonotype was picked up many times. The chain combines TRBV20-1 with TRBJ2-3, with D possibly matching TRBD2 (6 bases). The V gene's germline CDR1 is DFQATT and CDR2 SNEGSKA (reference sequence). Deletions cut 1 base from V and 1 base from J, with 9 bases between. The CDR3 consists of 14 residues. CDR3 sequence: CSARAGLGTDTQYF. DNA of the CDR3: TGCAGTGCTAGAGCGGGACTCGGCACAGATACGCAGTATTTT.

This clonotype has a count of ten or more. The chain is built from TRBV5-1 and TRBJ1-2, with unresolved D. CDR1 is SGHRS, CDR2 YFSETQ, per germline. This CDR3 is 12 amino acids long. Trimming left V 4 bases short and J 9 bases short, with 13 bases between. CDR3: CASSGGVGSYTF. CDR3 bases: TGCGCCAGCAGCGGAGGCGTCGGAAGCTACACCTTC.

CDR3 in amino acids: CSATSGVNEQFF. Here the CDR3 DNA reads TGCAGTGCTACTAGCGGGGTCAATGAGCAGTTCTTC. V is TRBV20-1 and J is TRBJ2-1, with 9 bases fitting TRBD2. Unmatched junction bases numbered 1, after V lost 4 bases and J lost 6 bases. Per germline, CDR1 DFQATT and CDR2 SNEGSKA (reference sequence). This CDR3 region has 12 residues.

The table lists this clonotype with many counts. The rearrangement joins TRBV5-5 to TRBJ1-6; weak D call: TRBD1 (5 bases). Looked up from germline, CDR1 is SGHKS and CDR2 is YYEKEE (reference sequence). The ends were cut back, 4 bases at V and 3 bases at J, with 11 bases in the middle. The CDR3 extends over 15 amino acids. The chain's CDR3 is CASSPQVDYNSPLHF. The CDR3 coding sequence is TGTGCCAGCAGCCCACAGGTAGACTATAATTCACCCCTCCACTTT.

This clonotype was found a few times. This chain uses TRBV30 with TRBJ2-1; D is unclear. This CDR3 contains 11 residues. Germline CDR1 is GTSNPN and CDR2 is SVGIG (reference sequence). Trimming pared 3 bases from V and 13 bases from J, leaving 13 bases between. CDR3 in amino acids: CAWRENSLQFF. The CDR3 nucleotides read TGTGCCTGGAGAGAAAATAGTTTACAGTTCTTC.

The table lists this clonotype with a few counts. The chain uses TRBV5-1 and TRBJ1-1; D remains ambiguous. CDR1 is SGHRS and CDR2 is YFSETQ in the germline V gene. V shed 0 bases and J shed 5 bases, with 8 bases lying between them. The CDR3 length is 13 residues. CDR3 sequence reads: CASSLVVGTEAFF. CDR3 DNA sequence: TGCGCCAGCAGCTTGGTTGTGGGAACTGAAGCTTTCTTT.

This clonotype was picked up many times. V gene TRBV6-1 combines with J gene TRBJ1-2, with D hard to call. V was trimmed by 6 bases and J by 0 bases, leaving 5 bases between them. The germline CDR1 and CDR2 sequences are MNHNS and SASEGT. This CDR3 is built from 12 residues. This CDR3 reads CASSAANYGYTF. The CDR3 DNA is TGTGCCAGCAGCGCGGCTAACTATGGCTACACCTTC.

This clonotype was found many times. The chain couples TRBV18 to TRBJ2-3, with a possible D match to TRBD2 (6 bases). This CDR3 contains 15 residues. The V gene lost 1 base and the J gene lost 2 bases, with 10 bases spanning the gap. Germline V gene lookup returns CDR1 KGHSH and CDR2 LQKENI. CDR3 nucleotide sequence: TGTGCCAGCTCACCACTGGCGGGGTTCACAGATACGCAGTATTTT. This translates into CASSPLAGFTDTQYF.